The present T cell receptor beta chain was sequenced within a study of blood T cell repertoires in COVID-19. The table came from immunoSEQ multiplex PCR; TCRdb's copy has only in-frame clones and leaves some out. The data hold 540,000 or so clones, with roughly 89% observed a single time. Trimming removed 5 bases at V and 4 bases at J, with 15 bases between. Germline CDR1 reads SGHTA; CDR2 reads FQGNSA. The CDR3 loop spans 14 amino acids. The chain employs TRBV7-2 and TRBJ2-7; D may be TRBD2 (6 bases). This clonotype originated in a woman aged 50 to 65 with COVID-19, enrolled during active disease. Input material: peripheral blood. The CDR3 DNA reads as TGTGCCAGCAGCCCCCTAGGGGCGGGATACGAGCAGTACTTC. This sequence encodes CASSPLGAGYEQYF.